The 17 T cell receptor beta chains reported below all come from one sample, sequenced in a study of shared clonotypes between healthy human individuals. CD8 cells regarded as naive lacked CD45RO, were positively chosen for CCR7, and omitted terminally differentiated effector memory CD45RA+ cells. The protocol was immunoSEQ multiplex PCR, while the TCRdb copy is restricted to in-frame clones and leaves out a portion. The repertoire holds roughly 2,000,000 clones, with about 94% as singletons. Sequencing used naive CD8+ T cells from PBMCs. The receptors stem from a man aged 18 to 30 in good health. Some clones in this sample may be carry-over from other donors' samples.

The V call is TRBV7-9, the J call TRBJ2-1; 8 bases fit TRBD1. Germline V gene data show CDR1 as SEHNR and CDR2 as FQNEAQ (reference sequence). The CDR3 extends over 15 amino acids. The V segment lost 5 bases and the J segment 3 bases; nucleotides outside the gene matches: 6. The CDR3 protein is CASSETGVDYNEQFF. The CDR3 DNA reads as TGTGCCAGCAGCGAGACAGGGGTCGACTACAATGAGCAGTTCTTC.

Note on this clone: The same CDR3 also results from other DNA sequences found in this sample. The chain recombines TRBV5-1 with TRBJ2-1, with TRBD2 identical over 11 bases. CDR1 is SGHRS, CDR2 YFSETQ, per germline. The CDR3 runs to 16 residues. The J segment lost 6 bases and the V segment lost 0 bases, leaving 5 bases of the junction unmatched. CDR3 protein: CASSLARLAGSNEQFF. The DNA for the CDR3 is TGCGCCAGCAGCTTGGCCCGACTAGCGGGAAGCAATGAGCAGTTCTTC.

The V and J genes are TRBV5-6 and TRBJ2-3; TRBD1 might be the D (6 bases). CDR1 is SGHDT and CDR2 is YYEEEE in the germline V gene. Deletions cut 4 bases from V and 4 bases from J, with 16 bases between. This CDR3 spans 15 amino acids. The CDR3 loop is CASSPGHFPADTQYF. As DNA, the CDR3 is TGTGCCAGCAGCCCGGGACATTTTCCGGCAGATACGCAGTATTTT.

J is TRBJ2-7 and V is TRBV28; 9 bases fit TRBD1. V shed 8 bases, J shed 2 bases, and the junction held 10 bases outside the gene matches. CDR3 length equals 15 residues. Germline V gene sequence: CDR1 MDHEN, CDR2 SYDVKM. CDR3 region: CASAWDRDNTYEQYF. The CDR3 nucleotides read TGTGCCAGCGCCTGGGACAGGGACAATACCTACGAGCAGTACTTC.

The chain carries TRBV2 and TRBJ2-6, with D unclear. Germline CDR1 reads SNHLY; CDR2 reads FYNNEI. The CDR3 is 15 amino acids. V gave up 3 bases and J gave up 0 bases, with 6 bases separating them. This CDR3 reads CASSDHTSGANVLTF. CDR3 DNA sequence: TGTGCCAGCAGTGATCACACCTCTGGGGCCAACGTCCTGACTTTC.

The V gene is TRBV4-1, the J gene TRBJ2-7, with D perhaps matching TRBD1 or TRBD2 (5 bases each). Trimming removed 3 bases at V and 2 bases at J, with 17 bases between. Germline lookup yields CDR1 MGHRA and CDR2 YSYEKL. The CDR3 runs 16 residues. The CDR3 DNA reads TGCGCCAGCAGCCACGTTTCCGGGACGGGGACCTACGAGCAGTACTTC. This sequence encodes CASSHVSGTGTYEQYF.

The CDR3 nucleotides read TGTGCCAGCCAAGACTTTGGGGAGACAGATACGCAGTATTTT. It specifies CASQDFGETDTQYF. J is TRBJ2-3 and V is TRBV2, with a tentative D call TRBD2 (5 bases). V lost 8 bases, J lost 3 bases, and 15 bases lay in between. Germline V lookup: CDR1 SNHLY, CDR2 FYNNEI. This CDR3 contains 14 residues. Combining the CDR3 with reference TRBV2 and TRBJ2-3 gives the whole variable domain EPEVTQTPSHQVTQMGQEVILRCVPISNHLYFYWYRQILGQKVEFLVSFYNNEISEKSEIFDDQFSVERPDGSNFTLKIRSTKLEDSAMYFCASQDFGETDTQYFGPGTRLTVL.

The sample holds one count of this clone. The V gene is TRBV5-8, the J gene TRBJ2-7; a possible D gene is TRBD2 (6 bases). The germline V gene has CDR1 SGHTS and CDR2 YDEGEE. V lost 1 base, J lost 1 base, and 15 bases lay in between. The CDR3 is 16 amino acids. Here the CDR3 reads CASSLIGGRASYEQYF. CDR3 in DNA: TGTGCCAGCAGCTTGATCGGGGGAAGGGCATCCTACGAGCAGTACTTC. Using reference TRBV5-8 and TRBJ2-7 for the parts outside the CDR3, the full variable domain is EAGVTQSPTHLIKTRGQQATLRCSPISGHTSVYWYQQALGLGLQFLLWYDEGEERNRGNFPPRFSGRQFPNYSSELNVNALELEDSALYLCASSLIGGRASYEQYFGPGTRLTVT.

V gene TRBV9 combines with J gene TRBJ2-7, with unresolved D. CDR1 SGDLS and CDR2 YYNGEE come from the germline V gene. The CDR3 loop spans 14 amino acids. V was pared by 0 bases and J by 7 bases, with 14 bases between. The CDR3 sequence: CASSVGSSPREQYF. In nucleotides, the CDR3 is TGTGCCAGCAGCGTAGGCAGCTCCCCTAGAGAGCAGTACTTC.

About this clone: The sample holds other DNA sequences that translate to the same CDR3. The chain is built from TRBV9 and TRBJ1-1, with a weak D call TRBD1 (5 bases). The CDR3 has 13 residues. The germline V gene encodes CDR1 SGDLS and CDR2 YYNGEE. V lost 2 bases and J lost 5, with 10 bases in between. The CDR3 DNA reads TGTGCCAGCAGCGTCGGGGGTGAGACTGAAGCTTTCTTT. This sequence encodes CASSVGGETEAFF.

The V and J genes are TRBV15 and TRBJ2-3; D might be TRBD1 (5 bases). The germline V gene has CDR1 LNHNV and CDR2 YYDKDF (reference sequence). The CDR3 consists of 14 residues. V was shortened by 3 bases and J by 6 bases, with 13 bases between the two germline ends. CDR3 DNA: TGTGCCACCAGCAGCAGACAGAGCCCCGATACGCAGTATTTT. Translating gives CATSSRQSPDTQYF.

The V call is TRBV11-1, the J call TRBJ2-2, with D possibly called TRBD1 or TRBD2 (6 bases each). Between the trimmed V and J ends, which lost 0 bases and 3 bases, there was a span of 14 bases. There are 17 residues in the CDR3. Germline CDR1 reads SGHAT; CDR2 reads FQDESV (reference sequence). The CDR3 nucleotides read TGTGCCAGCAGCTTAGCTGGGGGGCTCGGAGACACCGGGGAGCTGTTTTTT. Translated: CASSLAGGLGDTGELFF.

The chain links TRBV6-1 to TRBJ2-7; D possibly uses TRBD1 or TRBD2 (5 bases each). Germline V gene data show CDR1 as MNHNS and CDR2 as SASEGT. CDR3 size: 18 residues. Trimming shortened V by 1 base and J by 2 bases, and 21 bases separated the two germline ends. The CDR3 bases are TGTGCCAGCAGTGAAGGGGGCACCGGACTCATCGGGACCTACGAGCAGTACTTC. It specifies CASSEGGTGLIGTYEQYF.

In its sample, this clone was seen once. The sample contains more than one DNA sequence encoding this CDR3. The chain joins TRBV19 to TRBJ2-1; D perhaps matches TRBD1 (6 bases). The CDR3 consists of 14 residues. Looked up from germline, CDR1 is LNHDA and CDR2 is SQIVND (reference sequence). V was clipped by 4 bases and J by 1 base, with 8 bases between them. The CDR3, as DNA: TGTGCCAGTAGTACACAGGGTTCCTACAATGAGCAGTTCTTC. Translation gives CASSTQGSYNEQFF.

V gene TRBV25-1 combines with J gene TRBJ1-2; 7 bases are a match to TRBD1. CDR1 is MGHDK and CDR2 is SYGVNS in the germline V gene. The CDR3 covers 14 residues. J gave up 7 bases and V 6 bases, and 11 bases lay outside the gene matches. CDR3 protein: CASSLDRLPGGYTF. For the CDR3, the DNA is TGTGCCAGCAGCTTGGACAGGCTGCCTGGTGGCTACACCTTC.

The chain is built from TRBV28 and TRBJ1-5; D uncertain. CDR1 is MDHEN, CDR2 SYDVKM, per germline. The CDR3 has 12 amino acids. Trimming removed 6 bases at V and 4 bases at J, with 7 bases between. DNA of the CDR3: TGTGCCAGCAGCACAGAGAATCAGCCCCAGCATTTT. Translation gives CASSTENQPQHF.

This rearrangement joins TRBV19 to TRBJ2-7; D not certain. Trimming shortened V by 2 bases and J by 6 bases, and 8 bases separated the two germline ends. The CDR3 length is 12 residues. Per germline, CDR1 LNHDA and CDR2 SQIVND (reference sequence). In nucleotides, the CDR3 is TGTGCCAGTAGTATATCTGGGATCGAGCAGTACTTC. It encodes CASSISGIEQYF.